This record covers a single TCR beta chain. Its specificity is not known. The PCR contained 60 Vbeta and 13 Jbeta primers. Only in-frame clones appear in the TCRdb table, and some are missing; sequencing was by immunoSEQ multiplex PCR. Of about 200,000 clones listed, approximately 11% were seen once; the top ten hold approximately 8.3%. The record originates from a study of cytomegalovirus exposure and HLA in healthy donors. Findings and caveats of the study: The likely origin of a cluster of highly shared sequence variants was a sequencing artifact. Indistinguishable V segments such as TRBV6-2 and TRBV6-3 were excluded.

The V and J ends lost 4 bases and 14 bases respectively, with 25 bases between them. This CDR3 region has 15 residues. CDR1 and CDR2 (germline): SGHTS, YDEGEE. The chain joins TRBV5-8 to TRBJ1-3; TRBD1 is a possible D gene (6 bases). This sequence originates from a man in his forties or fifties in good health and CMV-seropositive. Sequences were obtained from PBMCs. CDR3 loop: CASSRHPTGSAGVYF. Written as DNA, the CDR3 is TGTGCCAGCAGCCGGCATCCAACAGGGTCCGCGGGGGTATATTTT.